The T cell receptor beta chain under discussion was sequenced for a study of T cells in Graves' hyperthyroidism and ophthalmopathy. This CDR3 spans 15 amino acids. The V and J ends lost 1 base and 6 bases, in that order; junction bases with no gene match: 9. CDR1 and CDR2 (germline): MNHEY, SMNVEV (reference sequence). Amplification of TCR beta CDR3 regions used RNA as the template. TCR CDR3 underwent first-round RT-PCR with the HTBI primer set. TCRdb used MiXCR to reprocess the multiplex PCR reads, holding one entry per CDR3 protein. Among about 690,000 distinct CDR3 sequences listed, 15% to 20% were seen once. This clonotype was detected only a few times.

The sequenced material came from blood. V usage is TRBV27 and J usage is TRBJ2-7; 7 bases fit TRBD1. The receptor was isolated from a middle-aged man with Graves' hyperthyroidism. The CDR3 region has the DNA TGTGCCAGCAGTTTATGGGACAGACAAGTGTCCGAGCAGTACTTC. This encodes CASSLWDRQVSEQYF.